The TCR beta chain described here comes from a study of identical twins. General study points: Researchers reported weaker excess twin sharing in beta out-of-frame sequences.

Germline V gene data show CDR1 as DFQATT and CDR2 as SNEGSKA (reference sequence). V dropped 6 bases and J dropped 0 bases, with 10 bases sitting between them. There are 13 residues in the CDR3. TCRdb fed the 5' RACE reads into MiXCR, producing one record per CDR3 protein. The sample holds about 250,000 distinct CDR3 sequences, about 8% seen once. In its sample, this clonotype was seen many times. What it binds is unknown. The data were also submitted as part of a second study, on yellow fever vaccine responses in identical twins.

Sequenced material: CD8+ T cells sorted from blood. This TCR was recovered from a young woman in good health. The chain has TRBV20-1 and TRBJ2-3; the D is unclear. CDR3 amino acids: CSASVTSTDTQYF. The CDR3 DNA reads TGCAGTGCATCCGTTACTAGCACAGATACGCAGTATTTT.